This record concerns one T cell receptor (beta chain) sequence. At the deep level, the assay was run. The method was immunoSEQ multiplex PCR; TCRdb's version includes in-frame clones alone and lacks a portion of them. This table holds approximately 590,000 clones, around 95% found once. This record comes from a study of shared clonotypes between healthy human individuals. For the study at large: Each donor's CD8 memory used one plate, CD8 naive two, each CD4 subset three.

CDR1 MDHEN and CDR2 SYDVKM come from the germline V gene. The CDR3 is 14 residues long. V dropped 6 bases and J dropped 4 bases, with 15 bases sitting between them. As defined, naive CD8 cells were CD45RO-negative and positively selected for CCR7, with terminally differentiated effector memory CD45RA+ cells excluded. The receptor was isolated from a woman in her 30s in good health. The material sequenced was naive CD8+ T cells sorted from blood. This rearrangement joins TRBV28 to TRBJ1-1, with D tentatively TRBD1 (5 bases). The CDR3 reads CASSRRERGTEAFF. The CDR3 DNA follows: TGTGCCAGCAGCCGAAGAGAGAGGGGCACTGAAGCTTTCTTT.